This passage covers 9 T cell receptor beta chains from one sample sequenced in a study of blood T cell repertoires in COVID-19. Only in-frame clones appear in the TCRdb table, and some are missing; sequencing was by immunoSEQ multiplex PCR. The sample has about 440,000 clones; 88% are singletons. Specimen: peripheral blood. The receptors come from a woman in her forties or fifties with COVID-19, enrolled during active disease.

V usage is TRBV10-3 and J usage is TRBJ2-7, with D perhaps matching TRBD2 (6 bases). V dropped 4 bases and J dropped 0 bases, with 13 bases sitting between them. Germline CDR1 and CDR2: ENHRY and SYGVKD. This CDR3 is 15 amino acids long. The chain's CDR3 is CAISVESTSSYEQYF. The CDR3 DNA reads TGTGCCATCAGTGTTGAGTCGACTAGCTCCTACGAGCAGTACTTC.

This sequence joins TRBV15 and TRBJ1-4, with D unresolved. V was shortened by 2 bases and J by 5 bases, with 18 bases between the two germline ends. The CDR3 contains 17 residues. Germline CDR1 reads LNHNV; CDR2 reads YYDKDF (reference sequence). The CDR3 bases are TGTGCCACCAGCAGATCCTCCCTGTGGCTCTCGAATGAAAAACTGTTTTTT. It is translated as CATSRSSLWLSNEKLFF.

There are a few counts of this clone. The chain recombines TRBV6-1 with TRBJ1-3; 9 bases align to TRBD1. V dropped 2 bases and J dropped 3; count of bases not matched to a gene: 2. The CDR3 totals 15 residues. CDR1 is MNHNS and CDR2 is SASEGT in the germline V gene. This chain's CDR3 is CASSERDRVGNTIYF. In nucleotides, the CDR3 is TGTGCCAGCAGTGAACGGGACAGGGTTGGAAACACCATATATTTT.

The rearrangement joins TRBV27 to TRBJ2-1, with D unclear. From germline, CDR1 is MNHEY and CDR2 SMNVEV (reference sequence). This CDR3 comprises 16 residues. Trimming took off 0 bases at V and 1 base at J, with 10 bases between the two ends. The CDR3 loop is CASSLSPGRSYNEQFF. The CDR3 bases are TGTGCCAGCAGTTTATCGCCAGGAAGGTCCTACAATGAGCAGTTCTTC.

As DNA, the CDR3 is TGTGCCTGGAGCCGCAGGACACTATACTACGAGCAGTACTTC. Amino acid sequence: CAWSRRTLYYEQYF. V and J are TRBV30 and TRBJ2-7, with D tentatively TRBD1 (5 bases). Trimming removed 3 bases at V and 3 bases at J, with 15 bases between. The V gene's germline CDR1 is GTSNPN and CDR2 SVGIG (reference sequence). This CDR3 contains 14 residues.

The sample holds one count of this clone. This chain uses TRBV29-1 with TRBJ1-2, with TRBD1 identical over 7 bases. The J segment lost 0 bases and the V segment lost 5 bases, leaving 6 bases of the junction unmatched. CDR1 and CDR2 from the germline V gene are SQVTM and ANQGSEA. The CDR3 is made up of 14 amino acids. DNA for the CDR3: TGCAGCGTTTATACAGGGGCTACTAACTATGGCTACACCTTC. Translating gives CSVYTGATNYGYTF.

The V gene is TRBV5-1, the J gene TRBJ2-3, with TRBD2 matching 7 bases. This CDR3 is built from 14 residues. Losses at the gene ends were 5 bases for V and 3 bases for J; bases not matched to a gene: 6. CDR1 is SGHRS and CDR2 is YFSETQ in the germline V gene. The CDR3 region has the DNA TGCGCCAGCAGTGACGGGGGGAGGACAGATACGCAGTATTTT. It yields the protein CASSDGGRTDTQYF.

This chain joins TRBV4-1 and TRBJ2-6; D possibly corresponds to TRBD1 (5 bases). Trimming left V 0 bases short and J 0 bases short, with 15 bases between. This CDR3 is built from 19 residues. CDR1 and CDR2 (germline): MGHRA, YSYEKL. The DNA of the CDR3 is TGCGCCAGCAGCCAAGATAGGGTGAGACAGATCTCTGGGGCCAACGTCCTGACTTTC. Translating gives CASSQDRVRQISGANVLTF.

In nucleotides, the CDR3 is TGTGCCAGCAGCTTAGAGATCGGGATGGAGCAGTTCTTC. Its protein product is CASSLEIGMEQFF. The V call is TRBV11-3, the J call TRBJ2-1; D might be TRBD2 (5 bases). Trimming cost V 0 bases and J 10 bases, with 10 bases left between them. Germline values: CDR1 SGHNT, CDR2 YENEEA. The CDR3 sequence is 13 residues long.